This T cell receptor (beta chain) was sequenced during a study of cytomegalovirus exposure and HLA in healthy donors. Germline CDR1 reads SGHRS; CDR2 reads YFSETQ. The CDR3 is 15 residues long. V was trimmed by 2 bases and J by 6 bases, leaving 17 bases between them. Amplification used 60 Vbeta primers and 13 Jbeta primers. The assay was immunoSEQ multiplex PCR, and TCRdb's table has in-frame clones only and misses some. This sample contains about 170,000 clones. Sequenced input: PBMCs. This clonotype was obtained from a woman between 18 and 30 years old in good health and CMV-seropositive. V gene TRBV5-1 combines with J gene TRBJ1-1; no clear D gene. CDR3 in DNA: TGCGCCAGCAGCTTCGGAGCGCGAGTTGGCTCTGAAGCTTTCTTT. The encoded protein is CASSFGARVGSEAFF.